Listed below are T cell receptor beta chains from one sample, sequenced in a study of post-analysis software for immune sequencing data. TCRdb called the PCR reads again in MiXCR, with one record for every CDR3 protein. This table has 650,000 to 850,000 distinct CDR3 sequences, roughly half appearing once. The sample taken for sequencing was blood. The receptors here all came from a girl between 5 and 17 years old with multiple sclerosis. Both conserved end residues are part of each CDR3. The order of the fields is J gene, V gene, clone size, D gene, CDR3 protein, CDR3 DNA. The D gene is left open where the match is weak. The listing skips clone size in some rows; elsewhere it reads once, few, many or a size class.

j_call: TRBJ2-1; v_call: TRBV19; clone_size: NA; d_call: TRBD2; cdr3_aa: CASSASPGLGYNEQFF; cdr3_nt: TGTGCCAGTAGTGCCAGCCCGGGACTAGGCTACAATGAGCAGTTCTTC
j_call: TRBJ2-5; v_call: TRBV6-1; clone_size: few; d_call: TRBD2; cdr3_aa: CASSPGLAGGFNGETQYF; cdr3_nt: TGTGCCAGCAGTCCGGGACTAGCGGGAGGGTTTAACGGGGAGACCCAGTACTTC
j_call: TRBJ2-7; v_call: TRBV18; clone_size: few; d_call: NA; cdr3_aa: CASSPGGITRVAYEQYF; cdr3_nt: TGTGCCAGCTCACCGGGCGGCATCACCAGGGTGGCCTACGAGCAGTACTTC
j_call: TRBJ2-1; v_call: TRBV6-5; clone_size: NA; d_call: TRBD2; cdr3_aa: CASSAGLVGRNEQFF; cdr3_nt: TGTGCCAGCAGTGCGGGACTAGTGGGAAGGAATGAGCAGTTCTTC
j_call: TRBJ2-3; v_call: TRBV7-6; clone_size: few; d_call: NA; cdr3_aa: CASSFFGSRSTDTQYF; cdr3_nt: TGTGCCAGCAGCTTCTTCGGGTCGCGTAGCACAGATACGCAGTATTTT
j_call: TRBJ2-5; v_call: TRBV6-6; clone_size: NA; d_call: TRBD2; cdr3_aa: CASSPGTRLGQETQYF; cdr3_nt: TGTGCCAGCAGTCCCGGGACTAGATTAGGGCAAGAGACCCAGTACTTC
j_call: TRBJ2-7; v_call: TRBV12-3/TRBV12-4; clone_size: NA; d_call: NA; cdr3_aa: CASNEQGPLYEQYF; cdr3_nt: TGTGCCAGCAATGAACAGGGACCCCTCTACGAGCAGTACTTC
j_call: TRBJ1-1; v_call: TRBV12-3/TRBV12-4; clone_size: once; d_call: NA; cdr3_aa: CASSGGPDRFWTEAFF; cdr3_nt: TGTGCCAGCAGTGGGGGCCCGGACAGATTTTGGACTGAAGCTTTCTTT
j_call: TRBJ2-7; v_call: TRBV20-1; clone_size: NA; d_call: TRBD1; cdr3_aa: CSARGDSGQYF; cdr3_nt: TGCAGTGCTAGAGGGGACAGCGGGCAGTACTTC
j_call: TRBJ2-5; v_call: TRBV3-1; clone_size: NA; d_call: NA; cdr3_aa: CASSHRTLVSWQYF; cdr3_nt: TGTGCCAGCAGCCACCGGACCTTAGTCTCATGGCAGTACTTC
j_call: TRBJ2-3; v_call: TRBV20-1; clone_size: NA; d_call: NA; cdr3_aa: CSAGDPASTDTQYF; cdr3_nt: TGCAGTGCTGGAGACCCGGCCAGCACAGATACGCAGTATTTT
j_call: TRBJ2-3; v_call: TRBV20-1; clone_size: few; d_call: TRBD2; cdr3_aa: CSAFRLAVITDTQYF; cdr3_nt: TGCAGTGCTTTCCGACTAGCGGTCATCACAGATACGCAGTATTTT
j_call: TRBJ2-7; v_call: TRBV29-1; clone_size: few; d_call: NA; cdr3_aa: CSVDDSTYEQYF; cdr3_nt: TGCAGCGTTGATGACAGTACCTACGAGCAGTACTTC
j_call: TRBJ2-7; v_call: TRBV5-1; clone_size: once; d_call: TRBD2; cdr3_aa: CASSLGGTSGRTYEQYF; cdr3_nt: TGCGCCAGCAGCTTGGGAGGGACTAGCGGGAGAACCTACGAGCAGTACTTC
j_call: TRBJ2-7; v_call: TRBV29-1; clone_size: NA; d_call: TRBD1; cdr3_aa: CSVETNGTGGSGYEQYF; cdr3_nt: TGCAGCGTTGAAACCAACGGGACAGGGGGCTCGGGCTACGAGCAGTACTTC
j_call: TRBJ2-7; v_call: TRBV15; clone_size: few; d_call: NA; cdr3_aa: CATSRSTTLNYEQYF; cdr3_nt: TGTGCCACCAGCAGAAGCACAACCTTAAACTACGAGCAGTACTTC
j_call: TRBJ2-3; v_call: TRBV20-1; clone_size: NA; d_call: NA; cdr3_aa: CSAREAGVGDTQYF; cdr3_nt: TGCAGTGCTAGAGAGGCAGGGGTTGGAGATACGCAGTATTTT
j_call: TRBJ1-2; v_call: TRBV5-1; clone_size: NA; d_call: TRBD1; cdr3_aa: CASSLVSGGITNYGYTF; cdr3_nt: TGCGCCAGCAGCTTGGTTTCAGGGGGCATTACTAACTATGGCTACACCTTC
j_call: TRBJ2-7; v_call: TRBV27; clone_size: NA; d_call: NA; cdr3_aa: CASSLIGGAGSYEQYF; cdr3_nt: TGTGCCAGCAGTTTGATAGGGGGGGCAGGCTCCTACGAGCAGTACTTC
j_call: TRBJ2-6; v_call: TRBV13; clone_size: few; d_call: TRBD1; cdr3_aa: CASRPWDSGDSGANVLTF; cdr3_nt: TGTGCCAGCAGACCTTGGGACAGTGGAGACTCTGGGGCCAACGTCCTGACTTTC
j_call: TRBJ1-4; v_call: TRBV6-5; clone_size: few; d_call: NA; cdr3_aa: CASKPTGADNEKLFF; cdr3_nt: TGTGCCAGCAAACCAACGGGGGCAGATAATGAAAAACTGTTTTTT
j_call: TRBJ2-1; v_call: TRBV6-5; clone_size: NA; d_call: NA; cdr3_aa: CASSRAAYQGQFF; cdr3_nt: TGTGCCAGCAGCCGGGCCGCGTACCAGGGTCAGTTCTTC
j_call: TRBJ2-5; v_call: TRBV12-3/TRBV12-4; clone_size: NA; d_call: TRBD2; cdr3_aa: CASRRTSGRNEYF; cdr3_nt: TGTGCCAGCAGAAGGACTAGCGGCAGAAACGAGTACTTC
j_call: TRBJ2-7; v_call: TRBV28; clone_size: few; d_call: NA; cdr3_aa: CASSSRDFPYEQYF; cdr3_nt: TGTGCCAGTAGTTCCCGGGATTTTCCCTACGAGCAGTACTTC
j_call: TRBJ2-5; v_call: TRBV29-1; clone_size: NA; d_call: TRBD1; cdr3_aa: CSVDQGASETQYF; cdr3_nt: TGCAGCGTTGATCAGGGGGCGTCGGAGACCCAGTACTTC